The present T cell receptor beta chain was sequenced within a study of blood T cell repertoires in COVID-19. Study summary: Samples representing acute and convalescent COVID-19 were sourced from the United States, Italy and Spain.

Cohort 3 recovery required two negative PCRs, clearance, or symptom resolution. Unmatched junction bases numbered 13, after V lost 3 bases and J lost 0 bases. CDR3 length equals 19 residues. CDR1 is KGHDR and CDR2 is SFDVKD in the germline V gene. Per the original methods: Reference gene primer amplification gave estimated nucleated cell counts. Repertoires were generated with immunoSEQ multiplex PCR, while TCRdb's copy carries only in-frame clones and drops some. The DNA was the basis for D and trimming; V, J and clone size are from that table. This sample has roughly 150,000 clones, with 84% found just once.

The TCR sequence derives from a woman aged 45-59 years who had recovered from COVID-19. The rearrangement joins TRBV24-1 to TRBJ1-3; TRBD1 agrees at 7 bases. The specimen was PBMCs or T cells enriched from blood (not recorded which). The CDR3 sequence is CATSDTGTATSYSGNTIYF. The CDR3 DNA is TGTGCCACCAGTGATACCGGGACAGCCACTTCCTACTCTGGAAACACCATATATTTT.